This T cell receptor (beta chain) derives from a study of blood T cell repertoires in COVID-19. Turning to the study itself: In each case, the material was cDNA or gDNA derived from T cells, B-cell-depleted T cells, or PBMCs.

The J segment lost 7 bases and the V segment lost 4 bases, leaving 14 bases of the junction unmatched. The germline CDR1 and CDR2 sequences are MNHEY and SVGEGT. The CDR3 consists of 18 residues. The table came from immunoSEQ multiplex PCR; TCRdb's copy has only in-frame clones and leaves some out. The table includes tens of thousands of clones, 75% to 90% detected once. Material: peripheral blood. This chain connects TRBV6-2 or TRBV6-3 to TRBJ2-1, with TRBD2 identical over 12 bases. This clonotype was obtained from a human donor with acute or convalescent COVID-19. The donor label of this sample is uncertain. In DNA, the CDR3 is TGTGCCAGCAGTTTCTCCCTAGCGGGAGGGCCGTCCAGGAATGAGCAGTTCTTC. Encoded protein: CASSFSLAGGPSRNEQFF.